This T cell receptor beta chain comes out of a study of blood T cell repertoires in COVID-19. Profiled with immunoSEQ multiplex PCR; TCRdb holds only in-frame clones, not every one. The profile shows approximately 150,000 clones, roughly 81% of them singletons. The germline gives CDR1 GTSNPN, CDR2 SVGIG (reference sequence). The CDR3 sequence is 13 residues long. V shed 2 bases and J shed 4 bases, with 9 bases lying between them. This clonotype was sampled from a woman in her forties or fifties with COVID-19, enrolled during active disease. The J gene is TRBJ1-5, the V gene TRBV30; no reliable D call. Material: peripheral blood. For the CDR3, the DNA is TGTGCCTGGAGTACCTCCGAGAATCAGCCCCAGCATTTT. The encoded protein is CAWSTSENQPQHF.